The 20 T cell receptor beta chains listed next were all sequenced from one sample in a study of blood T cell repertoires in COVID-19. The repertoire was sequenced with immunoSEQ multiplex PCR; TCRdb's copy has only in-frame clones and lacks some. The repertoire holds under 400,000 clones, with 90% as singletons. The sequencing sample was made of peripheral blood. The receptors were sampled from a man aged 18 to 29 with active or convalescent COVID-19.

The chain joins TRBV19 to TRBJ1-1; D remains unclear. The CDR3 contains 15 residues. CDR1 and CDR2 (germline): LNHDA, SQIVND (reference sequence). Trimming left V 3 bases short and J 0 bases short, with 11 bases between. CDR3 residues: CASSMFPKMNTEAFF. The CDR3 DNA reads as TGTGCCAGTAGTATGTTTCCAAAAATGAACACTGAAGCTTTCTTT.

This chain joins TRBV12-3 or TRBV12-4 and TRBJ2-5; perhaps TRBD1 as D (5 bases). The CDR3 covers 13 residues. V was clipped by 7 bases and J by 2 bases, with 11 bases between them. CDR3 sequence: CASNNRLQETQYF. The CDR3 DNA reads as TGTGCCAGCAATAACAGGCTACAAGAGACCCAGTACTTC.

CDR3 loop: CASSMAGRRGGYTF. In nucleotides, the CDR3 is TGTGCCAGTAGTATGGCGGGACGCCGAGGGGGCTACACCTTC. The chain is built from TRBV19 and TRBJ1-2; the D gene is possibly TRBD1 (5 bases). The germline CDR1 and CDR2 sequences are LNHDA and SQIVND (reference sequence). The CDR3 has 14 residues. The V and J ends lost 3 bases and 8 bases respectively, with 16 bases between them.

V and J are TRBV18 and TRBJ1-1; D is unresolved. CDR3 size: 14 residues. Trimming left V 3 bases short and J 4 bases short, with 12 bases between. CDR1 KGHSH and CDR2 LQKENI come from the germline V gene. CDR3: CASSPTDGGTEAFF. The DNA of the CDR3 is TGTGCCAGCTCACCTACGGATGGAGGCACTGAAGCTTTCTTT. The full variable domain, with the rest looked up from reference TRBV18 and TRBJ1-1, is NAGVMQNPRHLVRRRGQEARLRCSPMKGHSHVYWYRQLPEEGLKFMVYLQKENIIDESGMPKERFSAEFPKEGPSILRIQQVVRGDSAAYFCASSPTDGGTEAFFGQGTRLTVV.

J is TRBJ1-2 and V is TRBV19; D gene unclear. CDR3 size: 14 residues. Germline loops: CDR1 LNHDA, CDR2 SQIVND (reference sequence). V dropped 6 bases and J dropped 6 bases, with 17 bases sitting between them. As DNA, the CDR3 is TGTGCCAGTAGCCCCGCCGTCCGGGGTCATGGCTACACCTTC. It encodes CASSPAVRGHGYTF. Supplemented by reference TRBV19 and TRBJ1-2, the full variable domain reads DGGITQSPKYLFRKEGQNVTLSCEQNLNHDAMYWYRQDPGQGLRLIYYSQIVNDFQKGDIAEGYSVSREKKESFPLTVTSAQKNPTAFYLCASSPAVRGHGYTFGSGTRLTVV.

This clone showed up just a few times. The rearrangement uses TRBV5-1 and TRBJ2-7, with D possibly being TRBD1 (5 bases). V gave up 4 bases and J gave up 4 bases, with 12 bases separating them. The CDR3 runs 13 residues. CDR1 and CDR2 from the germline V gene are SGHRS and YFSETQ. The CDR3 here is CASSAKGLYEQYF. CDR3 nucleotides: TGCGCCAGCAGCGCCAAGGGGTTATACGAGCAGTACTTC.

V and J are TRBV6-6 and TRBJ1-1; the match to TRBD1 covers 7 bases. The trim removed 9 bases at V and 6 bases at J, leaving 10 bases unmatched. Per the germline V gene, CDR1 is MNHNY and CDR2 is SVGAGI (reference sequence). The CDR3 totals 13 residues. CDR3 amino acids: CASSIGTVSEAFF. The CDR3 DNA follows: TGTGCCAGTTCTATAGGGACAGTTTCTGAAGCTTTCTTT.

The genes are TRBV5-1 and TRBJ1-2; TRBD1 is a possible D gene (6 bases). Germline values: CDR1 SGHRS, CDR2 YFSETQ. The length of the CDR3 is 14 residues. V dropped 2 bases and J dropped 1 base, with 9 bases sitting between them. CDR3 amino acids: CASSLTGSNYGYTF. In nucleotides, the CDR3 is TGCGCCAGCAGCTTAACAGGGAGTAACTATGGCTACACCTTC. The full variable domain, completed using reference TRBV5-1 and TRBJ1-2, is KAGVTQTPRYLIKTRGQQVTLSCSPISGHRSVSWYQQTPGQGLQFLFEYFSETQRNKGNFPGRFSGRQFSNSRSEMNVSTLELGDSALYLCASSLTGSNYGYTFGSGTRLTVV.

The chain links TRBV27 to TRBJ1-3, with D uncertain. CDR3 size: 15 residues. CDR1 and CDR2 from the germline V gene are MNHEY and SMNVEV (reference sequence). Deletions cut 3 bases from V and 4 bases from J, with 13 bases between. CDR3 in amino acids: CASSFQKAGGNTIYF. In nucleotides, the CDR3 is TGTGCCAGCAGTTTCCAGAAAGCGGGGGGAAACACCATATATTTT.

In its sample, this clone was seen a few times. The chain recombines TRBV6-5 with TRBJ1-5; 7 bases map to TRBD1. Germline V gene data show CDR1 as MNHEY and CDR2 as SVGAGI. Germline trimming cut 6 bases from V and 4 bases from J; bases unmatched to any gene: 9. The CDR3 sequence is 15 residues long. CDR3 in amino acids: CASSPDPGGNQPQHF. The CDR3 DNA sequence: TGTGCCAGCAGCCCGGACCCAGGGGGTAATCAGCCCCAGCATTTT.

The chain has TRBV5-1 and TRBJ2-5, with 7 bases fitting TRBD1. Germline CDR1 SGHRS, CDR2 YFSETQ. J lost 5 bases, V lost 0 bases, and 4 bases had no gene match. This CDR3 comprises 14 residues. The CDR3 is CASSLGTGLETQYF. CDR3 coding DNA: TGCGCCAGCAGCTTGGGGACAGGCCTCGAGACCCAGTACTTC.

The chain links TRBV7-2 to TRBJ2-7, with D tentatively TRBD2 (6 bases). Trimming stripped 4 bases from V and 6 bases from J, with 13 bases between. Germline lookup yields CDR1 SGHTA and CDR2 FQGNSA. The CDR3 loop spans 13 amino acids. The CDR3 loop reads CASSSDYPLEQYF. CDR3 nucleotides: TGTGCCAGCAGCTCGGACTATCCGCTCGAGCAGTACTTC. Using reference TRBV7-2 and TRBJ2-7 for the parts outside the CDR3, the full variable domain is GAGVSQSPSNKVTEKGKDVELRCDPISGHTALYWYRQSLGQGLEFLIYFQGNSAPDKSGLPSDRFSAERTGGSVSTLTIQRTQQEDSAVYLCASSSDYPLEQYFGPGTRLTVT.

With respect to this clone: Germline is not matched at one junction end, which may reflect a read error. The rearrangement links TRBV19 to TRBJ2-6; D may be TRBD1 (5 bases). This CDR3 is 14 amino acids long. CDR1 LNHDA and CDR2 SQIVND come from the germline V gene (reference sequence). The DNA for the CDR3 is TGTGCCAGTAGTCCCAGAACTGGGGCCAACGTGCTGACTTTC. Translating gives CASSPRTGANVLTF.

This rearrangement joins TRBV18 to TRBJ1-6; the D is unclear. V lost 4 bases and J lost 0, with 4 bases in between. The CDR3 loop spans 14 amino acids. Germline CDR1 and CDR2: KGHSH and LQKENI. The CDR3 here is CASSLSSYNSPLHF. CDR3 bases: TGTGCCAGCTCACTGAGCTCCTATAATTCACCCCTCCACTTT.

The rearrangement links TRBV27 to TRBJ1-1; 7 positions agree with TRBD1. Germline values: CDR1 MNHEY, CDR2 SMNVEV (reference sequence). Trimming at V came to 6 bases and at J to 6 bases, leaving 16 bases not matched to a gene. The CDR3 is 16 amino acids. DNA for the CDR3: TGTGCCAGCAGCAATGATTTTTTGACAGGGAGGTCTGAAGCTTTCTTT. This gives the protein CASSNDFLTGRSEAFF.

The rearrangement uses TRBV9 and TRBJ2-2, with a tentative D call TRBD2 (7 bases). CDR1 and CDR2 from the germline V gene are SGDLS and YYNGEE. Trimming removed 2 bases from V and 4 bases from J, with 12 bases in between. The CDR3 loop spans 15 amino acids. Written as DNA, the CDR3 is TGTGCCAGCAGCGTCGGGGGGCTCGGCACCGGGGAGCTGTTTTTT. Its protein is CASSVGGLGTGELFF.

Turning to this clone: At one end, the junction sequence differs from germline, possibly due to a read error. The chain carries TRBV29-1 and TRBJ2-4, with a possible D match to TRBD1 (6 bases). Per the germline V gene, CDR1 is SQVTM and CDR2 is ANQGSEA. This CDR3 comprises 11 residues. The DNA of the CDR3 is TGCAGCGTTGGGGATGGACAGATGAGCAATTTC. This encodes CSVGDGQMSNF.

The chain is built from TRBV5-8 and TRBJ1-4; a possible D gene is TRBD1 (5 bases). Trimming took off 0 bases at V and 5 bases at J, with 14 bases between the two ends. This CDR3 region has 16 residues. CDR1 is SGHTS and CDR2 is YDEGEE in the germline V gene. Here the CDR3 DNA reads TGTGCCAGCAGCTTGGCCGGCGGGGGAAGGAATGAAAAACTGTTTTTT. Amino acids: CASSLAGGGRNEKLFF. Complete variable domain (other parts from reference TRBV5-8 and TRBJ1-4): EAGVTQSPTHLIKTRGQQATLRCSPISGHTSVYWYQQALGLGLQFLLWYDEGEERNRGNFPPRFSGRQFPNYSSELNVNALELEDSALYLCASSLAGGGRNEKLFFGSGTQLSVL.

CDR3 in amino acids: CASSQSPGGGAEAFF. In DNA form, the CDR3 reads TGTGCCAGCAGCCAATCCCCAGGGGGCGGCGCTGAAGCTTTCTTT. The rearrangement uses TRBV16 and TRBJ1-1, with 8 bases identical to TRBD1. The CDR3 has 15 residues. V shed 0 bases, J shed 6 bases, and the junction held 6 bases outside the gene matches. CDR1 KGHSY and CDR2 FQNENV come from the germline V gene.

V gene TRBV2 combines with J gene TRBJ1-6, with a possible D match to TRBD1 (6 bases). CDR1 and CDR2 (germline): SNHLY, FYNNEI. Trimming took 7 bases from V and 8 from J, leaving 12 bases between them. The CDR3 is 13 residues long. The CDR3 bases are TGTGCCAGCATGGGGCAGGGGCATTCACCCCTCCACTTT. It specifies CASMGQGHSPLHF.